These 28 T cell receptor beta chains share one sample of origin, sequenced in a study of siplizumab effects on memory and regulatory T cells. Some clones are missing from TCRdb's copy, which holds only in-frame ones; the method was immunoSEQ multiplex PCR. The sample carries over 100,000 clones, about 91% recorded once. Sequenced input: Tregs sorted from blood. Every receptor here comes from a human donor in good health.

This clone was picked up a small number of times. This chain joins TRBV20-1 and TRBJ1-1; D uncertain. Germline V gives CDR1 DFQATT, CDR2 SNEGSKA (reference sequence). The CDR3 runs to 11 residues. The V gene lost 7 bases and the J gene lost 0 bases, with 6 bases spanning the gap. The CDR3, as DNA: TGCAGTGGGAGGATGAACACTGAAGCTTTCTTT. Amino acids: CSGRMNTEAFF.

This chain joins TRBV29-1 and TRBJ1-1; possible D gene TRBD1, 5 bases. In germline, CDR1 is SQVTM, CDR2 ANQGSEA. The CDR3 extends over 12 amino acids. Trimming cost V 5 bases and J 1 base, with 8 bases left between them. This chain's CDR3 is CSVLDKNTEAFF. DNA for the CDR3: TGCAGCGTTCTGGACAAGAACACTGAAGCTTTCTTT.

The chain carries TRBV6-5 and TRBJ1-5; 8 bases fit TRBD1. The CDR3 covers 15 residues. With 4 bases clipped from V and 5 bases from J, the junction kept 7 bases outside the gene matches. Germline CDR1 is MNHEY and CDR2 is SVGAGI. The CDR3 DNA reads TGTGCCAGCAGTTTAGGGCAGGGGGCTGATCAGCCCCAGCATTTT. This codes for CASSLGQGADQPQHF.

The rearrangement joins TRBV5-1 to TRBJ2-2; 8 nucleotides agree with TRBD1. The ends lost 4 bases at V and 1 base at J; junction bases unmatched: 3. Germline V gives CDR1 SGHRS, CDR2 YFSETQ. This CDR3 has 15 residues. CDR3 sequence reads: CASSTGQGNTGELFF. The CDR3 DNA is TGCGCCAGCAGCACCGGACAGGGGAACACCGGGGAGCTGTTTTTT.

This chain connects TRBV7-3 to TRBJ1-3; the D is unclear. V was shortened by 5 bases and J by 4 bases, with 15 bases between the two germline ends. The CDR3 runs 15 residues. Germline values: CDR1 SGHTA, CDR2 FQGTGA. In nucleotides, the CDR3 is TGTGCCAGCAGCCCGGACTTCTCGACGGGAAACACCATATATTTT. Its protein is CASSPDFSTGNTIYF.

In regard to this clone: Other DNA sequences in this specimen translate into the identical CDR3. The chain couples TRBV19 to TRBJ1-2; D unclear. CDR3 length: 13 residues. Germline V gene data show CDR1 as LNHDA and CDR2 as SQIVND (reference sequence). The V end lost 3 bases, the J end lost 2 bases, and 7 bases lay between the germline ends. For the CDR3, the DNA is TGTGCCAGTAGTATTGACGTCAACTATGGCTACACCTTC. It translates to CASSIDVNYGYTF.

The V and J genes are TRBV10-3 and TRBJ2-5; 7 bases align to TRBD2. Trimming at V came to 8 bases and at J to 1 base, leaving 7 bases not matched to a gene. CDR1 is ENHRY and CDR2 is SYGVKD in the germline V gene. The length of the CDR3 is 14 residues. CDR3 residues: CAIGASGPQETQYF. DNA of the CDR3: TGTGCCATCGGGGCTAGCGGCCCCCAAGAGACCCAGTACTTC.

The J gene is TRBJ1-6, the V gene TRBV27, with D possibly matching TRBD1 (5 bases). Germline V gene data show CDR1 as MNHEY and CDR2 as SMNVEV (reference sequence). The V end was cut by 5 bases, the J end by 2 bases, with 16 bases between. CDR3 size: 17 residues. CDR3 nucleotides: TGTGCCAGCAGTCCACTTCTCCGGGGCCCCTATAATTCACCCCTCCACTTT. Its translation: CASSPLLRGPYNSPLHF.

J is TRBJ1-1 and V is TRBV2; TRBD1 agrees at 7 bases. The CDR3 is 14 residues long. Per germline, CDR1 SNHLY and CDR2 FYNNEI. V trimming: 6 bases; J trimming: 0 bases; junction bases outside the gene matches: 4. The CDR3 is CASRPGQMNTEAFF. The DNA of the CDR3 is TGTGCCAGCAGACCGGGACAGATGAACACTGAAGCTTTCTTT.

The chain is built from TRBV5-1 and TRBJ2-3; weak D call: TRBD2 (6 bases). This CDR3 comprises 14 residues. The germline V gene encodes CDR1 SGHRS and CDR2 YFSETQ. Trimming took 5 bases from V and 5 from J, leaving 15 bases between them. The CDR3 bases are TGCGCCAGCAGTCCGCGGGACGGTCGAGATACGCAGTATTTT. Translation gives CASSPRDGRDTQYF.

This chain links TRBV6-6 with TRBJ1-3; no firm D call. Germline V CDR1 and CDR2: MNHNY, SVGAGI (reference sequence). Trimming shortened V by 0 bases and J by 5 bases, and 8 bases separated the two germline ends. The CDR3 contains 14 residues. The CDR3, as DNA: TGTGCCAGCAGTTACTCGGTACAGCGAAACACCATATATTTT. This codes for CASSYSVQRNTIYF.

This clone was observed a handful of times. Within the sample, other DNA sequences also encode this same CDR3. The V and J genes are TRBV30 and TRBJ2-3, with D hard to call. The CDR3 spans 11 residues. V lost 4 bases, J lost 4 bases, and 6 bases lay in between. Germline CDR1 is GTSNPN and CDR2 is SVGIG (reference sequence). The CDR3 nucleotides are TGTGCCTGGAAGGCGGCAGATACGCAGTATTTT. It yields the protein CAWKAADTQYF.

The chain is built from TRBV10-2 and TRBJ1-3; D not resolved. This CDR3 is 14 amino acids long. Germline values: CDR1 WSHSY, CDR2 SAAADI. V was pared by 11 bases and J by 0 bases, with 14 bases between. The CDR3 reads CAAKLPGSGNTIYF. The CDR3 nucleotides read TGCGCCGCTAAGCTCCCGGGCTCTGGAAACACCATATATTTT.

The chain combines TRBV5-1 with TRBJ1-4, with 10 bases aligning to TRBD1. After removal of 4 bases from V and 8 bases from J, the junction contained 11 bases not matched to a gene. There are 16 residues in the CDR3. Germline CDR1 reads SGHRS; CDR2 reads YFSETQ. CDR3 coding DNA: TGCGCCAGCAGCCAGAGTTCCGGGACAGGGGCGGAAAAACTGTTTTTT. Translation: CASSQSSGTGAEKLFF.

This chain links TRBV6-5 with TRBJ1-1, with TRBD1 matching over 7 bases. Germline lookup yields CDR1 MNHEY and CDR2 SVGAGI. The trim removed 3 bases at V and 5 bases at J, leaving 3 bases unmatched. The CDR3 consists of 13 residues. The DNA of the CDR3 is TGTGCCAGCAGTTATAGGGGGCGTACTGAAGCTTTCTTT. Translation gives CASSYRGRTEAFF.

The chain employs TRBV25-1 and TRBJ1-2, with a possible D match to TRBD1 (5 bases). Germline V gene sequence: CDR1 MGHDK, CDR2 SYGVNS. The CDR3 consists of 13 residues. Trimming cost V 1 base and J 4 bases, with 7 bases left between them. CDR3 coding DNA: TGTGCCAGCAGTGAATCGGGGACCTATGGCTACACCTTC. It encodes CASSESGTYGYTF.

This chain connects TRBV10-1 to TRBJ2-7; 11 bases line up with TRBD2. The CDR3 runs to 17 residues. CDR1 WNHNN and CDR2 SYGVQD come from the germline V gene (reference sequence). V shed 8 bases and J 0 bases; nucleotides not matched to a gene: 12. The CDR3 loop reads CASGEALAGVGSYEQYF. The CDR3 DNA reads TGCGCCAGCGGGGAAGCACTAGCGGGGGTCGGCTCCTACGAGCAGTACTTC.

The chain uses TRBV20-1 and TRBJ1-1; possible D gene TRBD1, 6 bases. The CDR3 sequence is 11 residues long. Germline-derived CDR1 and CDR2 are DFQATT and SNEGSKA (reference sequence). Trimming took off 5 bases at V and 5 bases at J, with 9 bases between the two ends. The CDR3 region has the DNA TGCAGTGCTCCAGGGGAAACTGAAGCTTTCTTT. It encodes CSAPGETEAFF.

The genes are TRBV10-2 and TRBJ1-2; D not certain. The CDR3 consists of 15 residues. V was shortened by 10 bases and J by 1 base, with 19 bases between the two germline ends. Germline V gene sequence: CDR1 WSHSY, CDR2 SAAADI. The CDR3 protein is CATLDPAGGNYGYTF. CDR3 bases: TGCGCCACCCTCGACCCGGCCGGAGGTAACTATGGCTACACCTTC.

The chain joins TRBV6-1 to TRBJ1-2; TRBD1 aligns across 7 bases. V gave up 5 bases and J gave up 5 bases; unmatched junction bases: 5. The germline V gene has CDR1 MNHNS and CDR2 SASEGT. This CDR3 is built from 13 residues. The CDR3 reads CASSPDRQYGYTF. The CDR3 bases are TGTGCCAGCAGTCCGGACAGGCAGTATGGCTACACCTTC.

V is TRBV5-1 and J is TRBJ1-1; possible D gene TRBD1, 6 bases. The V and J ends lost 1 base and 6 bases respectively, with 16 bases between them. The CDR3 loop spans 15 amino acids. Germline CDR1 and CDR2: SGHRS and YFSETQ. In DNA form, the CDR3 reads TGCGCCAGCAGCTTGTTAGGGGGTCCTGTCTCTGAAGCTTTCTTT. Amino acid sequence: CASSLLGGPVSEAFF.

The chain employs TRBV5-4 and TRBJ2-7; 10 nucleotides line up with TRBD1. CDR3 length: 15 amino acids. Germline V gene lookup returns CDR1 SGHNT and CDR2 YYREEE (reference sequence). V shed 4 bases, J shed 1 base, and the junction held 5 bases outside the gene matches. CDR3 DNA sequence: TGTGCCAGCAGCCTGGGGACAGGGGTATCCTACGAGCAGTACTTC. The encoded protein is CASSLGTGVSYEQYF.

This sequence joins TRBV5-6 and TRBJ2-3, with D hard to call. V lost 4 bases and J lost 4, with 10 bases in between. The CDR3 has 13 amino acids. Germline V CDR1 and CDR2: SGHDT, YYEEEE. The CDR3 DNA sequence: TGTGCCAGCAGCCCCGTTGCGGCAGATACGCAGTATTTT. It translates to CASSPVAADTQYF. Filled out from reference TRBV5-6 and TRBJ2-3, the complete variable domain reads DAGVTQSPTHLIKTRGQQVTLRCSPKSGHDTVSWYQQALGQGPQFIFQYYEEEERQRGNFPDRFSGHQFPNYSSELNVNALLLGDSALYLCASSPVAADTQYFGPGTRLTVL.

The DNA of the CDR3 is TGCGCCTTGAAGCGGGAGGGCCCGTCCTACGAGCAGTACTTC. This codes for CALKREGPSYEQYF. The chain uses TRBV23-1 and TRBJ2-7; 10 nucleotides line up with TRBD2. TRBV23-1 is treated as an ORF (open reading frame) with a function not yet certain. The CDR3 loop spans 14 amino acids. V shed 11 bases, J shed 1 base, and the junction held 8 bases outside the gene matches.

Worth noting for this clone: One junction end does not reproduce the germline sequence, and a read error may be involved. The CDR3 nucleotides read TGCGCCAGCAGACTCCGGGACAGCGGGATTAACGATGGCTACACCTTC. Translation: CASRLRDSGINDGYTF. This rearrangement joins TRBV23-1 to TRBJ1-2; 7 nucleotides align to TRBD1. TRBV23-1 is assigned to the ORF class and has an uncertain function. This CDR3 comprises 16 residues.

The V gene is TRBV5-6, the J gene TRBJ1-1; D may be TRBD1 (5 bases). V was shortened by 4 bases and J by 3 bases, with 13 bases between the two germline ends. Germline CDR1 reads SGHDT; CDR2 reads YYEEEE. The CDR3 has 14 amino acids. The CDR3 loop is CASSTRDGYTEAFF. Here the CDR3 DNA reads TGTGCCAGCAGCACAAGGGACGGATACACTGAAGCTTTCTTT.

The rearrangement uses TRBV9 and TRBJ1-6, with 7 bases fitting TRBD1. This CDR3 comprises 14 residues. V lost 2 bases and J lost 7; bases outside the gene matches: 3. Germline CDR1 SGDLS, CDR2 YYNGEE. CDR3 nucleotide sequence: TGTGCCAGCAGCGTCGACAGGGCGAATTCACCCCTCCACTTT. Amino acids: CASSVDRANSPLHF.

The chain combines TRBV9 with TRBJ2-3, with D tentatively TRBD2 (6 bases). Trimming removed 3 bases at V and 2 bases at J, with 16 bases between. The CDR3 is 16 amino acids. Germline V gives CDR1 SGDLS, CDR2 YYNGEE. CDR3 residues: CASSALGGTNTDTQYF. DNA for the CDR3: TGTGCCAGCAGCGCCCTCGGGGGAACCAACACAGATACGCAGTATTTT.